Presented here are 27 T cell receptor beta chains from one specimen sequenced in a study of blood T cells in healthy people across ages. For the second PCR, which ran for about 6 to 11 cycles, a sample-barcoded 5' primer and a J-beta primer mix were used. MiXCR, run by TCRdb on the 5' RACE reads, gives a single entry per CDR3 protein. The data hold roughly 900,000 distinct CDR3 sequences, with roughly 50% observed a single time. Material for sequencing was blood. These receptors were collected from a man aged 25-45 years in good health.

The chain has TRBV20-1 and TRBJ2-7; D remains ambiguous. Germline CDR1 and CDR2: DFQATT and SNEGSKA (reference sequence). The CDR3 has 15 amino acids. Between the trimmed V and J ends, which lost 6 bases and 0 bases, there was a span of 18 bases. CDR3 sequence (DNA): TGCAGTGCCACCTCGCGCCTTCTGAGCTCCTACGAGCAGTACTTC. Translation: CSATSRLLSSYEQYF.

This chain uses TRBV7-8 with TRBJ1-6; 7 bases agree with TRBD1. After removal of 4 bases from V and 9 bases from J, the junction contained 9 bases not matched to a gene. The CDR3 has 15 amino acids. CDR1 is SGHVS and CDR2 is FQNEAQ in the germline V gene. CDR3 sequence: CASSSTDRVGSPLHF. CDR3 nucleotides: TGTGCCAGCAGCTCAACAGACAGGGTCGGTTCACCCCTCCACTTT.

This clonotype was found once. The V call is TRBV12-3 or TRBV12-4, the J call TRBJ1-1; 10 bases are shared with TRBD1. J lost 4 bases, V lost 3 bases, and 5 bases had no gene match. This CDR3 is 15 amino acids long. CDR3 residues: CASSFGQGGVTEAFF. The CDR3 region has the DNA TGTGCCAGCAGTTTCGGACAGGGGGGGGTCACTGAAGCTTTCTTT.

This sequence joins TRBV29-1 and TRBJ2-1; a weak D match, TRBD2 (6 bases). Trimming stripped 3 bases from V and 1 base from J, with 13 bases between. The germline V gene has CDR1 SQVTM and CDR2 ANQGSEA. The CDR3 has 15 residues. The CDR3 DNA is TGCAGCGTTGAGGGGGGTGGGGGGTCCTACAATGAGCAGTTCTTC. This codes for CSVEGGGGSYNEQFF.

This clonotype showed up many times. The gene calls are TRBV4-2 and TRBJ2-5; D tentatively reads TRBD1 or TRBD2 (6 bases each). The CDR3 has 15 residues. Germline V gene data show CDR1 as LGHNA and CDR2 as YNFKEQ. The V end was cut by 4 bases, the J end by 2 bases, with 14 bases between. The CDR3 DNA reads TGTGCCAGCAGCCCTCGGGGGCCTTATCAAGAGACCCAGTACTTC. Translating it yields CASSPRGPYQETQYF.

This clonotype was recorded once. The V and J genes are TRBV20-1 and TRBJ2-7; 8 bases line up with TRBD1. The CDR3 spans 14 residues. V gave up 4 bases and J gave up 0 bases; unmatched junction bases: 5. Germline V CDR1 and CDR2: DFQATT, SNEGSKA (reference sequence). The DNA of the CDR3 is TGCAGTGCTACAGGGGGCCGTACCTCCTACGAGCAGTACTTC. This encodes CSATGGRTSYEQYF.

The chain is built from TRBV5-5 and TRBJ2-7; possibly TRBD1 for D (5 bases). CDR3 size: 13 residues. The V gene's germline CDR1 is SGHKS and CDR2 YYEKEE (reference sequence). The ends were cut back, 4 bases at V and 2 bases at J, with 10 bases in the middle. The CDR3 is CASSIQGAYEQYF. For the CDR3, the DNA is TGTGCCAGCAGCATCCAAGGGGCCTACGAGCAGTACTTC.

The rearrangement links TRBV7-8 to TRBJ2-1; no clear D. This CDR3 is 17 amino acids long. Germline-derived CDR1 and CDR2 are SGHVS and FQNEAQ. V lost 5 bases and J 0 bases, leaving 17 bases between the germline ends. The CDR3 reads CASSPLIRPSSYNEQFF. CDR3 coding DNA: TGTGCCAGCAGCCCCCTGATTAGGCCTAGCTCCTACAATGAGCAGTTCTTC.

This clonotype was seen a few times. CDR3 coding DNA: TGTGCCAGCAGCTCACTAGCGGGGGGTTTAAACATTCAGTACTTC. Its translation: CASSSLAGGLNIQYF. The chain recombines TRBV7-2 with TRBJ2-4; 12 bases fit TRBD2. Germline V CDR1 and CDR2: SGHTA, FQGNSA. V was pared by 4 bases and J by 6 bases, with 4 bases of the junction left unmatched. The CDR3 covers 15 residues.

This chain uses TRBV4-3 with TRBJ2-3; possibly TRBD2 for D (5 bases). Germline V CDR1 and CDR2: LGHNA, YSLEER. V lost 6 bases, J lost 2 bases, and 12 bases lay in between. The CDR3 sequence is 14 residues long. The CDR3 DNA is TGCGCCAGCAGTACTAGTCGGGTCACAGATACGCAGTATTTT. Translated, it gives CASSTSRVTDTQYF.

For the CDR3, the DNA is TGCGCCAGCAGCCAAGGATTTGTCGGGGTGATGGACATTCAGTACTTC. As protein: CASSQGFVGVMDIQYF. This chain connects TRBV4-1 to TRBJ2-4, with D possibly TRBD2 on 5 matching bases. Deletions cut 1 base from V and 8 bases from J, with 18 bases between. This CDR3 spans 16 amino acids. Germline V gene sequence: CDR1 MGHRA, CDR2 YSYEKL.

The chain combines TRBV12-3 or TRBV12-4 with TRBJ1-4, with D possibly matching TRBD1 (6 bases). The CDR3 has 14 residues. Trimming took off 2 bases at V and 10 bases at J, with 14 bases between the two ends. This CDR3 reads CASSLSGVRGKLFF. CDR3 bases: TGTGCCAGCAGTTTATCAGGGGTACGGGGAAAACTGTTTTTT.

This clonotype was picked up many times. The rearrangement uses TRBV12-3 or TRBV12-4 and TRBJ1-5; 7 nucleotides line up with TRBD1. V was clipped by 6 bases and J by 1 base; unmatched bases: 3. The length of the CDR3 is 14 residues. CDR3 sequence reads: CASSLDRSNQPQHF. CDR3 sequence (DNA): TGTGCCAGCAGCTTGGACAGGAGCAATCAGCCCCAGCATTTT.

This chain uses TRBV29-1 with TRBJ2-3; D remains unclear. The CDR3 totals 14 residues. V lost 0 bases and J lost 1, with 8 bases in between. Per the germline V gene, CDR1 is SQVTM and CDR2 is ANQGSEA. The CDR3 DNA reads as TGCAGCGTTGAAGATATGCAGGGCACAGATACGCAGTATTTT. This translates into CSVEDMQGTDTQYF.

The J gene is TRBJ1-2, the V gene TRBV25-1; D perhaps matches TRBD1 (6 bases). V lost 2 bases and J lost 0, with 10 bases in between. CDR3 length: 15 residues. CDR1 MGHDK and CDR2 SYGVNS come from the germline V gene. The CDR3 reads CASSETGNSNYGYTF. The CDR3 region has the DNA TGTGCCAGCAGTGAAACAGGGAATTCTAACTATGGCTACACCTTC.

The chain is built from TRBV13 and TRBJ1-6; tentative D call: TRBD1 (6 bases). Germline CDR1 PRHDT, CDR2 FYEKMQ (reference sequence). Deletions cut 6 bases from V and 2 bases from J, with 11 bases between. The CDR3 has 15 amino acids. CDR3 residues: CASRRAGAYNSPLHF. The CDR3 DNA follows: TGTGCCAGCAGACGTGCAGGGGCCTATAATTCACCCCTCCACTTT. Using reference TRBV13 and TRBJ1-6 for the parts outside the CDR3, the full variable domain is AAGVIQSPRHLIKEKRETATLKCYPIPRHDTVYWYQQGPGQDPQFLISFYEKMQSDKGSIPDRFSAQQFSDYHSELNMSSLELGDSALYFCASRRAGAYNSPLHFGNGTRLTVT.

The chain uses TRBV6-2 or TRBV6-3 and TRBJ2-3, with TRBD1 identical over 7 bases. With V trimmed by 7 bases and J by 8 bases, 21 bases remained unmatched. Germline V gene lookup returns CDR1 MNHEY and CDR2 SVGEGT. The CDR3 length is 17 residues. The DNA of the CDR3 is TGTGCCAGCAACCCCGGGGCCCGGGACAGCCTACCTCCTACGCAGTATTTT. It yields the protein CASNPGARDSLPPTQYF.

With regard to this clonotype: A single base separates this from a much larger clone, so it may be a read error. CDR3 sequence reads: CSSSLPQGYNEQFF. DNA of the CDR3: TGTTCCAGCAGTTTACCACAGGGATACAATGAGCAGTTCTTC. The chain uses TRBV12-3 or TRBV12-4 and TRBJ2-1; possibly TRBD1 for D (6 bases). CDR3 length: 14 residues.

This clonotype occurred a few times. The V gene is TRBV6-5, the J gene TRBJ1-2; the D is unclear. Trimming left V 6 bases short and J 8 bases short, with 19 bases between. This CDR3 has 14 residues. Germline V gives CDR1 MNHEY, CDR2 SVGAGI. CDR3 DNA sequence: TGTGCCAGCAGGTCCTTGATGAGGGCTGGAGGCTACACCTTC. Encoded protein: CASRSLMRAGGYTF.

The rearrangement uses TRBV6-1 and TRBJ1-2; D is unresolved. CDR1 is MNHNS, CDR2 SASEGT, per germline. The ends were cut back, 4 bases at V and 5 bases at J, with 11 bases in the middle. This CDR3 has 13 residues. The CDR3 region has the DNA TGTGCCAGCAGTGGTGAGAGGCGGTATGGCTACACCTTC. Its translation is CASSGERRYGYTF.

V and J are TRBV28 and TRBJ1-5; D is unresolved. The germline V gene has CDR1 MDHEN and CDR2 SYDVKM. V shed 3 bases and J shed 0 bases, with 12 bases lying between them. This CDR3 region has 16 residues. CDR3 DNA: TGTGCCAGCAGTTTGGGCGGACGGACTAGCAATCAGCCCCAGCATTTT. This translates into CASSLGGRTSNQPQHF.

DNA of the CDR3: TGTGCCAGCAGTAAGACAGGGGACCGATCTGAAGCTTTCTTT. This translates into CASSKTGDRSEAFF. The chain has TRBV7-9 and TRBJ1-1, with TRBD1 identical over 8 bases. The V segment lost 6 bases and the J segment 6 bases; nucleotides outside the gene matches: 9. Germline V CDR1 and CDR2: SEHNR, FQNEAQ (reference sequence). This CDR3 region has 14 residues.

The rearrangement joins TRBV20-1 to TRBJ2-5; 8 nucleotides agree with TRBD2. In germline, CDR1 is DFQATT, CDR2 SNEGSKA (reference sequence). With V trimmed by 0 bases and J by 9 bases, 3 bases remained unmatched. CDR3 length equals 12 residues. The CDR3 spells CSARDLAGSQYF. The CDR3 DNA reads as TGCAGTGCTAGAGATTTAGCGGGGTCCCAGTACTTC.

This chain uses TRBV6-6 with TRBJ2-6; D ambiguous. Germline lookup yields CDR1 MNHNY and CDR2 SVGAGI (reference sequence). Trimming shortened V by 5 bases and J by 4 bases, and 6 bases separated the two germline ends. The CDR3 sequence is 13 residues long. CDR3 in DNA: TGTGCCAGCAGTCCCGAAGGGGCCAACGTCCTGACTTTC. This sequence encodes CASSPEGANVLTF.

The rearrangement uses TRBV7-3 and TRBJ1-6; D unclear. Germline CDR1 reads SGHTA; CDR2 reads FQGTGA. V was shortened by 0 bases and J by 9 bases, with 12 bases between the two germline ends. The CDR3 has 15 residues. The CDR3 protein is CASSLTGHSGSPLHF. In DNA, the CDR3 is TGTGCCAGCAGCTTAACAGGGCATTCTGGTTCACCCCTCCACTTT.

This clonotype was found many times. The chain combines TRBV3-1 with TRBJ2-7; 8 bases are shared with TRBD2. The V and J ends lost 8 bases and 4 bases, in that order; junction bases with no gene match: 7. Germline V CDR1 and CDR2: LGHDT, YNNKEL (reference sequence). This CDR3 contains 13 residues. CDR3 bases: TGTGCCAGCGGACGGCGGGGGGATTACGAGCAGTACTTC. The encoded protein is CASGRRGDYEQYF.

This clonotype was recorded a few times. The rearrangement links TRBV11-2 to TRBJ1-1, with D perhaps TRBD1 (6 bases). Deletions cut 3 bases from V and 5 bases from J, with 19 bases between. The germline CDR1 and CDR2 sequences are SGHAT and FQNNGV. This CDR3 comprises 16 residues. The CDR3 region is CASSFGQGMGGTEAFF. The CDR3 DNA is TGTGCCAGCAGCTTTGGGCAGGGGATGGGGGGAACTGAAGCTTTCTTT.